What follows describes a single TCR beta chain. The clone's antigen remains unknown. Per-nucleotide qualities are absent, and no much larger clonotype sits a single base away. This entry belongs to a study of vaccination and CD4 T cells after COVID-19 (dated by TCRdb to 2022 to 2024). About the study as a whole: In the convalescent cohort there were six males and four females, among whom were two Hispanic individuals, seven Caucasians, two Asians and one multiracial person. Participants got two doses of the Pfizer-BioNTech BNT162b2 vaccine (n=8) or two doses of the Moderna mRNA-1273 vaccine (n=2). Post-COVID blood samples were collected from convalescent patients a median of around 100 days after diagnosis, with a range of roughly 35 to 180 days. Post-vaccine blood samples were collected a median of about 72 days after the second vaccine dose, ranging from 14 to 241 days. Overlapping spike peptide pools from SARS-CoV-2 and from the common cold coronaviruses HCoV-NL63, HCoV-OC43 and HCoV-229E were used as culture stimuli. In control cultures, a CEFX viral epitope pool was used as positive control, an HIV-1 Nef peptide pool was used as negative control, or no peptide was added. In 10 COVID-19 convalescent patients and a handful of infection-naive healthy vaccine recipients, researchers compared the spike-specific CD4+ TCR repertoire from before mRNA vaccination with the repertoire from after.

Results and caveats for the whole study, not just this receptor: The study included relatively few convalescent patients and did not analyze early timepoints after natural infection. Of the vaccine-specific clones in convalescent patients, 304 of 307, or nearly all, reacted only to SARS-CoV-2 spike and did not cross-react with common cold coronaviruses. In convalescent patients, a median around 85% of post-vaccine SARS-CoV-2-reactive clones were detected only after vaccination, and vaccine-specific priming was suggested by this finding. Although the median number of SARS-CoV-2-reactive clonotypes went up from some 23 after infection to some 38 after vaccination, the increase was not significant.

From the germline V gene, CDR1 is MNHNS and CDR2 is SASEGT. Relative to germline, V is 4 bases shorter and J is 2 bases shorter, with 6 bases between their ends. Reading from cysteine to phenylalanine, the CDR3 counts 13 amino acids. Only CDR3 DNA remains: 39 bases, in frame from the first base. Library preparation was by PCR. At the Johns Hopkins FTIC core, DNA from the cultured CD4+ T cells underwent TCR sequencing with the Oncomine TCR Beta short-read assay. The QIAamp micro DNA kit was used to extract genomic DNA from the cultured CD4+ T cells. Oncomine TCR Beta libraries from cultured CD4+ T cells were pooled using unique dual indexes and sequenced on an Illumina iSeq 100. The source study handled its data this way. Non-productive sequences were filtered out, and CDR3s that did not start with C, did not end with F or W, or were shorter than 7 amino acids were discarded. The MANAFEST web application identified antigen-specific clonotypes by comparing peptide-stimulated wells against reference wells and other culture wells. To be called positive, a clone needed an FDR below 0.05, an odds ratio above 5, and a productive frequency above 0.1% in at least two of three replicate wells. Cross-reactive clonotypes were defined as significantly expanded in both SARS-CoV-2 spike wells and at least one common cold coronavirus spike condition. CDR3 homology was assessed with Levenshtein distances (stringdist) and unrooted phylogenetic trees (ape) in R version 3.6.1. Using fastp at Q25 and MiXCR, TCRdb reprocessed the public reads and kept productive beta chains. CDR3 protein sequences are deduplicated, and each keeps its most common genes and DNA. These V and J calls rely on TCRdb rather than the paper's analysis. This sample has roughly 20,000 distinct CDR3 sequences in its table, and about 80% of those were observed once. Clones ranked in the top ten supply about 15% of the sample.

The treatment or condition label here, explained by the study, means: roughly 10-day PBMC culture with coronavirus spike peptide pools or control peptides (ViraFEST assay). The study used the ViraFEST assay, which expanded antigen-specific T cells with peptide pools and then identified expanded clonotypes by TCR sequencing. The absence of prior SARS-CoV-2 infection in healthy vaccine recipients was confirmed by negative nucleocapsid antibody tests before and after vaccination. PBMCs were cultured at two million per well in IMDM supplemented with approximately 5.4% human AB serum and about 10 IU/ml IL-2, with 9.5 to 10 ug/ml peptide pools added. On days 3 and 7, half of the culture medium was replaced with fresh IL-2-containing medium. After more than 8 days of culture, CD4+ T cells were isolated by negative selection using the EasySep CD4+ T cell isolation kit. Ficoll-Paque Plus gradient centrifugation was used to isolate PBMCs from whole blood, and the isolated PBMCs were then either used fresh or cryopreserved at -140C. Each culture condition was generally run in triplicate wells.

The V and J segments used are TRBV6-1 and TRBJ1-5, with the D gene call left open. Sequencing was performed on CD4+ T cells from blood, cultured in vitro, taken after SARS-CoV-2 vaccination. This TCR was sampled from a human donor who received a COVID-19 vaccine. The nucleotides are TGTGCCAGCAGTGGATGGGGCAATCAGCCCCAGCATTTT. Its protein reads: CASSGWGNQPQHF.